This section outlines one T cell receptor (beta chain) sequence together with its context. The antigen is unknown. The sample is drawn from a study of cytomegalovirus exposure and HLA in healthy donors. Study-level background: A subsequent analysis stated that the 100 to 150 validation repertoires were run on the same platform as the roughly 700 first-cohort repertoires. Notes on the study in general: Cytomegalovirus-associated status was assigned to roughly 160 TCR beta chains. Subsequent analysis of the 120 or so validation repertoires found a tendency for first-cohort TCR clusters to co-occur.

The CDR3 is made up of 13 amino acids. V lost 5 bases, J lost 1 base, and 1 base stayed unmatched. Germline V gives CDR1 SNHLY, CDR2 FYNNEI. The protocol was immunoSEQ multiplex PCR, while the TCRdb copy is restricted to in-frame clones and leaves out a portion. Among some 120,000 clones listed, about 87% were seen once. The sample was PBMCs. This TCR derives from a woman aged 18-29 years in good health and CMV-seronegative. V usage is TRBV2 and J usage is TRBJ1-1; the match to TRBD1 covers 7 bases. In nucleotides, the CDR3 is TGTGCCAGCAGTCGGGACAGGAACACTGAAGCTTTCTTT. It yields the protein CASSRDRNTEAFF.